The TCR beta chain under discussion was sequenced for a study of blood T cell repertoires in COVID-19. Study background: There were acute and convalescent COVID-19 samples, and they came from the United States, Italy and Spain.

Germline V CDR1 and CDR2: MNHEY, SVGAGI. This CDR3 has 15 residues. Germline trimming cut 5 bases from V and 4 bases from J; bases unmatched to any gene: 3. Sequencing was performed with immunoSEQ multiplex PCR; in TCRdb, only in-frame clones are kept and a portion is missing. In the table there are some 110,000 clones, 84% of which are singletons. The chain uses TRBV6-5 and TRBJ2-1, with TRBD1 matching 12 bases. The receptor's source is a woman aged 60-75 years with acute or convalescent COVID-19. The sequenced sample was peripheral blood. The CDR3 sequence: CASSKGQGAYNEQFF. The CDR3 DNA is TGTGCCAGCAGTAAGGGACAGGGGGCGTACAATGAGCAGTTCTTC.